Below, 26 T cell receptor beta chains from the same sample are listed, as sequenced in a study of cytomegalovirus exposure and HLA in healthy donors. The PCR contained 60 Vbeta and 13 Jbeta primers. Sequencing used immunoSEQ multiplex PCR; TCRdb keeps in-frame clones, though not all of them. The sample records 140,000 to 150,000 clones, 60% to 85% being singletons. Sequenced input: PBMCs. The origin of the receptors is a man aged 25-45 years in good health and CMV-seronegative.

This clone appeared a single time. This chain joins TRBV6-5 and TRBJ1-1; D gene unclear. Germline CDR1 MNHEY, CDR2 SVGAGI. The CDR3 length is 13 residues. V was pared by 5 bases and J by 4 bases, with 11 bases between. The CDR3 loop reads CASSRPGFTEAFF. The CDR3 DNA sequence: TGTGCCAGCAGTCGCCCAGGATTCACTGAAGCTTTCTTT.

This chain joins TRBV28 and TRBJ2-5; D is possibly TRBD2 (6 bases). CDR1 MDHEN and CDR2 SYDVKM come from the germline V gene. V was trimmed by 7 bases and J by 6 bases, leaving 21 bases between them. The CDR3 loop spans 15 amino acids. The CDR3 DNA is TGTGCCAGCATATCCCTTGACGGGAGCGCACAGACCCAGTACTTC. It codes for CASISLDGSAQTQYF.

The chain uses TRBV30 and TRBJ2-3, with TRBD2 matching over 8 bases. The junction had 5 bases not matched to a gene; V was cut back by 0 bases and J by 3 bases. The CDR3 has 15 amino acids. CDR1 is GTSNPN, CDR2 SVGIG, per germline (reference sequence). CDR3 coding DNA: TGTGCCTGGAGTGTAAGCGGGGGAGCTACAGATACGCAGTATTTT. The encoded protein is CAWSVSGGATDTQYF.

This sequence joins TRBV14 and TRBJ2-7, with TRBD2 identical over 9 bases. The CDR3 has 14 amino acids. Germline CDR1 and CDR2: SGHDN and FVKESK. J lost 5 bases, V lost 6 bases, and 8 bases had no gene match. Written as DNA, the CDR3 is TGTGCCAGCAGGGTAGCGGGAGTCCGGAACGAGCAGTACTTC. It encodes CASRVAGVRNEQYF.

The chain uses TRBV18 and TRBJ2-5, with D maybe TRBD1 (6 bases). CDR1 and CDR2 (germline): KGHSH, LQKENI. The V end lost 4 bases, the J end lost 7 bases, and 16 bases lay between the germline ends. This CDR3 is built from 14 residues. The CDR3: CASSLRQVDGTQYF. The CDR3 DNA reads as TGTGCCAGCTCACTACGACAGGTGGATGGGACCCAGTACTTC.

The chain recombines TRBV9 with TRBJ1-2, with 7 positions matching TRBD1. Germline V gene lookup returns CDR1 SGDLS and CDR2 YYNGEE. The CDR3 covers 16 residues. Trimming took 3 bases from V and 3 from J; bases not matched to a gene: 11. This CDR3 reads CASSDSGTENDYGYTF. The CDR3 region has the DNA TGTGCCAGCAGCGATAGTGGGACAGAGAACGACTATGGCTACACCTTC.

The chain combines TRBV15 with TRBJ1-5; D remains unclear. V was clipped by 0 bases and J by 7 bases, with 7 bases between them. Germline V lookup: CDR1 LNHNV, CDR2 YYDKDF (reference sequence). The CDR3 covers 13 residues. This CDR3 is CATSRDQRQPQHF. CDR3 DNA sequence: TGTGCCACCAGCAGAGATCAGCGGCAGCCCCAGCATTTT. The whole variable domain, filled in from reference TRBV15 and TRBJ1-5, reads DAMVIQNPRYQVTQFGKPVTLSCSQTLNHNVMYWYQQKSSQAPKLLFHYYDKDFNNEADTPDNFQSRRPNTSFCFLDIRSPGLGDTAMYLCATSRDQRQPQHFGDGTRLSIL.

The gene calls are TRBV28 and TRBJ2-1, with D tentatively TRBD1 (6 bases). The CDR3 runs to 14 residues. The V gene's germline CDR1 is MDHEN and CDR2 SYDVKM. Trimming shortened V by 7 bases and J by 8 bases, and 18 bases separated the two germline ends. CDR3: CASTPTGPYDEQFF. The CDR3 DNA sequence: TGTGCCAGCACCCCGACAGGTCCATATGATGAGCAGTTCTTC. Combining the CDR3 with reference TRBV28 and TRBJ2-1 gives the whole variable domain DVKVTQSSRYLVKRTGEKVFLECVQDMDHENMFWYRQDPGLGLRLIYFSYDVKMKEKGDIPEGYSVSREKKERFSLILESASTNQTSMYLCASTPTGPYDEQFFGPGTRLTVL.

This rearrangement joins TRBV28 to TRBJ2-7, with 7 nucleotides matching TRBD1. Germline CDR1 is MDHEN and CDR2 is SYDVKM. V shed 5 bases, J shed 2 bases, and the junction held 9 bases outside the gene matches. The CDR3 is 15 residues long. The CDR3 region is CASSPGWDSPYEQYF. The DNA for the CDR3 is TGTGCCAGCAGTCCCGGGTGGGACAGCCCCTACGAGCAGTACTTC.

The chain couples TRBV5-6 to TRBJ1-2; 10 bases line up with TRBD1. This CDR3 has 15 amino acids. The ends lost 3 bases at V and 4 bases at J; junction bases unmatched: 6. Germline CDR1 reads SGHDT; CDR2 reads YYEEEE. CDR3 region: CASSSRDRGTYGYTF. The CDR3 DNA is TGTGCCAGCAGCTCCCGGGACAGGGGCACCTATGGCTACACCTTC.

The CDR3 protein is CASSLAAAGEQFF. The CDR3 DNA follows: TGTGCCAGCAGCTTAGCTGCCGCAGGTGAGCAGTTCTTC. The chain couples TRBV7-2 to TRBJ2-1, with D uncertain. Germline V gene sequence: CDR1 SGHTA, CDR2 FQGNSA. The CDR3 runs 13 residues. The ends were cut back, 0 bases at V and 9 bases at J, with 9 bases in the middle.

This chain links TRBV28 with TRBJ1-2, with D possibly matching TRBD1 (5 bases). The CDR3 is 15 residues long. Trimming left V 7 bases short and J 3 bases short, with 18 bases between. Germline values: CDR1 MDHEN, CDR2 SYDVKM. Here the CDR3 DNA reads TGTGCCAGCACCCTTATAGGGGAGGGTGACTATGGCTACACCTTC. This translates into CASTLIGEGDYGYTF.

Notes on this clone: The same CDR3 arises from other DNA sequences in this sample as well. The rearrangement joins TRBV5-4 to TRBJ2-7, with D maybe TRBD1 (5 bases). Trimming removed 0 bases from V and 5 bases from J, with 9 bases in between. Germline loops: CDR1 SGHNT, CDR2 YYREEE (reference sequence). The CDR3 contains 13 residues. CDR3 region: CASSLGLGDEQYF. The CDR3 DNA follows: TGTGCCAGCAGCTTGGGCCTAGGGGACGAGCAGTACTTC.

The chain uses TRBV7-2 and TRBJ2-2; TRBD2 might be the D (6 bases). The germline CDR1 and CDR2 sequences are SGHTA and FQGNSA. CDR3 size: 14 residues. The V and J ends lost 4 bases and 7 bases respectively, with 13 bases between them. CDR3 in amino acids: CASSSEGWGGELFF. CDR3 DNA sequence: TGTGCCAGCAGCTCGGAGGGGTGGGGCGGGGAGCTGTTTTTT.

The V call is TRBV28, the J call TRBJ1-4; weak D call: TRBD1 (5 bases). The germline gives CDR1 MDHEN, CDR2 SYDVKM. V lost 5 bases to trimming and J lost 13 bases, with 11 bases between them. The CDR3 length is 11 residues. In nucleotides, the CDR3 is TGTGCCAGCAGTGGAGAGGGACTACTGTTTTTT. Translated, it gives CASSGEGLLFF.

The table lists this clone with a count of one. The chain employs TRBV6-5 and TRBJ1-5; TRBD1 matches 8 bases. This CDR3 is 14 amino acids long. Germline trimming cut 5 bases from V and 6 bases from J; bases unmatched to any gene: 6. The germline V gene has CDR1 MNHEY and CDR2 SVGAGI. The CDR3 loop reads CASSSTGGRQPQHF. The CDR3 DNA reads TGTGCCAGCAGTAGTACAGGGGGACGTCAGCCCCAGCATTTT.

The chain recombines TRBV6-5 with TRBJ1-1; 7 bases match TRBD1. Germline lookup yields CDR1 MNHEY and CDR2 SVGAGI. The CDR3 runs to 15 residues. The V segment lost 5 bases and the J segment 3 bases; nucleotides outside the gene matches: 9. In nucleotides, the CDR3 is TGTGCCAGCAGTCCCATCGACAGGGTCTACACTGAAGCTTTCTTT. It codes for CASSPIDRVYTEAFF.

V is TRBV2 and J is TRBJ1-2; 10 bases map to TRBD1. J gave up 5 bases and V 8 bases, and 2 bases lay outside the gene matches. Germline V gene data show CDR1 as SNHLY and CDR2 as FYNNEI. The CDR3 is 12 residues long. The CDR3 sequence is CASRDRGYGYTF. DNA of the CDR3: TGTGCCAGCCGGGACAGGGGTTATGGCTACACCTTC. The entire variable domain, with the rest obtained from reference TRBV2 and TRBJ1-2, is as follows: EPEVTQTPSHQVTQMGQEVILRCVPISNHLYFYWYRQILGQKVEFLVSFYNNEISEKSEIFDDQFSVERPDGSNFTLKIRSTKLEDSAMYFCASRDRGYGYTFGSGTRLTVV.

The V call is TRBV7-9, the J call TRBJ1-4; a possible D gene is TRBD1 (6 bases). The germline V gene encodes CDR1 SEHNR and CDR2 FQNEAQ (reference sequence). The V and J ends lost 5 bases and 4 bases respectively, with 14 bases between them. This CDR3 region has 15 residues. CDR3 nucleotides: TGTGCCAGCAGCCCGGGGGGGGGCCGTAATGAAAAACTGTTTTTT. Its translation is CASSPGGGRNEKLFF.

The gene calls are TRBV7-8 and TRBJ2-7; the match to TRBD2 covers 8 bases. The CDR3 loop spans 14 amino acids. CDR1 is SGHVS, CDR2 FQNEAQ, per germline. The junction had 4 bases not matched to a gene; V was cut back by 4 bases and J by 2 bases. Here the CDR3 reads CASSSSGGAYEQYF. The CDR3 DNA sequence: TGTGCCAGCAGCTCCAGCGGGGGAGCCTACGAGCAGTACTTC.

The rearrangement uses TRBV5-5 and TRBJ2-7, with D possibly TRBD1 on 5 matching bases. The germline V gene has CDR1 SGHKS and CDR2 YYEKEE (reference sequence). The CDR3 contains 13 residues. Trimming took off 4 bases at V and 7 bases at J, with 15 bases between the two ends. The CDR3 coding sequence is TGTGCCAGCAGCCTAGGGGCCCCTAGGGAGCAGTACTTC. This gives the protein CASSLGAPREQYF.

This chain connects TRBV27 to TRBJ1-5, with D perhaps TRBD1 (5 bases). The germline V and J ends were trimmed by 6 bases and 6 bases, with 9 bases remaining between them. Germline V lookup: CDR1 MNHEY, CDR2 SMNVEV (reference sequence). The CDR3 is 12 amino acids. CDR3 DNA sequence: TGTGCCAGCAGAGGGGTTGGTCAGCCCCAGCATTTT. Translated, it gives CASRGVGQPQHF.

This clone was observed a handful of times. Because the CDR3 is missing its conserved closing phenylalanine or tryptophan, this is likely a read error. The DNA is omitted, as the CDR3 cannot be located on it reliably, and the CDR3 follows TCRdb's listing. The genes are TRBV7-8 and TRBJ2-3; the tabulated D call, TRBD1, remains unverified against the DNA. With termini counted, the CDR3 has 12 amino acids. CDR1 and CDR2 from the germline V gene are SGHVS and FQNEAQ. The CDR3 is CASSDRDMDVEL.

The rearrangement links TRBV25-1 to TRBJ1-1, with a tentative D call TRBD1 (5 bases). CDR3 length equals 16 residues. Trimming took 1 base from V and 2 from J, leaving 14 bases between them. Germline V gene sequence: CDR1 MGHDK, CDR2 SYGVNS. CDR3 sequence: CASSESPGGTNTEAFF. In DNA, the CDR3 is TGTGCCAGCAGTGAATCTCCGGGGGGAACCAACACTGAAGCTTTCTTT. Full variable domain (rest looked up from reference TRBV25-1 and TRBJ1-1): EADIYQTPRYLVIGTGKKITLECSQTMGHDKMYWYQQDPGMELHLIHYSYGVNSTEKGDLSSESTVSRIRTEHFPLTLESARPSHTSQYLCASSESPGGTNTEAFFGQGTRLTVV.

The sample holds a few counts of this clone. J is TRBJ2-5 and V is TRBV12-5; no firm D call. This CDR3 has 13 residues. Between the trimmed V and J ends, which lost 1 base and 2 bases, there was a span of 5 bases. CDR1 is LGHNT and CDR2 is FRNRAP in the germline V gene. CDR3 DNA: TGTGCTAGTGGTTTGGACAGTCAAGAGACCCAGTACTTC. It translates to CASGLDSQETQYF.

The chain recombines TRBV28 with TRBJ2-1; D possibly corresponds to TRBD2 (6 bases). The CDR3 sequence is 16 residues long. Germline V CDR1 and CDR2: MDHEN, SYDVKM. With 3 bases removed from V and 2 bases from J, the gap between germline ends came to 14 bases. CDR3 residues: CASSLPRDSAYNEQFF. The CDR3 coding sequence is TGTGCCAGCAGTTTGCCGCGGGATTCAGCCTACAATGAGCAGTTCTTC. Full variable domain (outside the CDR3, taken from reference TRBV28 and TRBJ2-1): DVKVTQSSRYLVKRTGEKVFLECVQDMDHENMFWYRQDPGLGLRLIYFSYDVKMKEKGDIPEGYSVSREKKERFSLILESASTNQTSMYLCASSLPRDSAYNEQFFGPGTRLTVL.